This T cell receptor beta chain stems from a study of beta chain features in type 1 diabetes (dated by TCRdb to between 2018 and 2020). Background on the whole study: No differences in mean age, gender distribution, total cell number or subset yield were found between patients and healthy donors. A total of under 120,000,000 sorted cells were examined across all samples, and RNA yield correlated strongly with the number of cells per subset. The study compared the TCRB repertoires of sorted circulating CD4+ T cell subsets in recently diagnosed type 1 diabetes patients with those in matched healthy donors. Regulatory and stem cell-like memory subsets were isolated from only 8 patients and roughly 8 healthy donors, whereas naive and central memory subsets came from all 30 or so donors. General study outcomes and caveats: Only small numbers of individuals were included in the HLA sub-analyses, which left unresolved whether HLA type had any influence on TCRB rearrangement. PCR may preferentially amplify shorter templates, but because patient and control samples were amplified and corrected together, any resulting skew would affect both groups equally. Because cDNA was sequenced instead of genomic DNA, highly expressing activated cells could be over-represented, though the groups showed no difference in activation or CD3 levels. Fewer insertions and more nucleotide deletions at VDJ recombination sites were observed in patients with type 1 diabetes, implying thymic rearrangement abnormalities. Naive, central memory and regulatory TCRB repertoires appeared more similar among patients than among healthy donors. In all four CD4+ subsets, TCRB CDR3 length was moderately but significantly shorter in type 1 diabetes patients.

Each donor gave one peripheral blood draw, averaging around 0.11 L, which was collected into heparinised tubes. A BD FACSAria II was used to sort naive, central memory, regulatory and stem cell-like memory CD4+ T cells with a panel that included CD45RO, CCR7, CD25, CD127, CD95 and CD27. Every sorted population had a purity above 98%. PBMCs were isolated right away by Lymphoprep density gradient centrifugation and were stained directly, without culture. To minimize batch effects, samples were stained and sorted in pairs, one healthy donor with one patient per experiment. Its CDR3 holds 14 amino acids, cysteine through phenylalanine. The CDR3 DNA has 42 bases and is translated from base 1. CDR1 and CDR2 are drawn from the germline V gene: MDHEN, SYDVKM. V was cut back by 5 bases and J by 3 bases, leaving a gap of 14 bases between them. The entire isolated RNA was reverse transcribed using the High Capacity cDNA Reverse Transcription Kit, and thus expressed TCRB transcripts were sequenced. Naive, central memory and regulatory T cell samples underwent deep immunoSEQ sequencing, averaging approximately 3.5 million total reads per sample. After sorted cells were lysed in RLT buffer, RNA was extracted with DNase-treated RNeasy Micro or Mini kits, with the choice depending on cell number. Each cell subset was processed on its own to prevent cross-contamination, while patient and healthy donor samples were processed together. The immunoSEQ multiplex PCR was used to amplify TCRB sequences from cDNA, generating 87-bp fragments that spanned the CDR3 region. Sequencing of the amplicons was performed on the Illumina HiSeq platform. Regarding the original processing steps: PCR bias was corrected computationally using synthetic template baselines, and reads within Hamming distance 2 were collapsed, with unmergeable singletons discarded. Reads were aligned against IMGT so that V, D and J genes, CDR3 length and insertions or deletions at six rearrangement sites could be assigned. Within each subset, clonotype counts were normalized to the number of sorted cells before true diversity and Gini coefficients were calculated with the tcR R package. Repertoire sharing was quantified using the overlap coefficient calculated on TCRB nucleotide sequences. Out-of-frame TCRB sequences from naive cells were analyzed as a proxy for the pre-selection repertoire. TCRdb re-hosts the immuneACCESS table, in-frame sequences only. Its copies lack some clones; in the studies checked, an unresolved V gene accounts for under half of them, and the cause for the rest is not known. V, J and clone size are taken as reported in that table, and D and trimming were inferred from the DNA itself. The sample records around 600,000 clones, 9.5% to 15% of which are singletons. In total, the top ten clones hold more than 0.09% of the sample.

A word on this clone: There is no known antigen for this receptor. Qualities for individual bases were not recorded, and no much larger clone is one base off.

The TCR originated in a man in his thirties or forties with type 1 diabetes. The chain couples TRBV28 to TRBJ2-7; the D gene could be either TRBD1 or TRBD2, each agreeing at 5 bases. Sequencing was performed on naive CD4+ T cells from blood. The intended sense of this specimen's cell subset or site label: true naive CD4+ T cells. The DNA reads TGTGCCAGCAGTCACCGGGACGGTGGCTACGAGCAGTACTTC. This yields the protein CASSHRDGGYEQYF.